This paragraph covers one T cell receptor (beta chain) sequence. No antigen is known for it. The CDR3 is 14 amino acids. V shed 5 bases, J shed 4 bases, and the junction held 7 bases outside the gene matches. CDR1 MNHGY and CDR2 SVAAGI come from the germline V gene. This record comes from a study of cytomegalovirus exposure and HLA in healthy donors. Whole-study context: The 120 validation repertoires used the same platform as the roughly 700 first-cohort repertoires (as reported by a later analysis).

Assay: immunoSEQ multiplex PCR; the TCRdb copy retains only in-frame clones and omits some. The table shows some 44,000 clones, with around 90% occurring only once. General study results and limits: Altogether, some 170 TCR beta chains were recorded as cytomegalovirus-associated. The classifier reportedly diagnosed cytomegalovirus status with high sensitivity and specificity.

The study drew the donors from its approximately 110-subject validation cohort, separate from the roughly 710-subject first cohort. What was sequenced was PBMCs. This receptor was taken from a man in his late teens or twenties in good health and CMV-seronegative. The chain recombines TRBV6-9 with TRBJ1-2; 7 bases line up with TRBD1. The DNA of the CDR3 is TGTGCCAGCAGTGAAGGACAGGCCCCCTATGGCTACACCTTC. It yields the protein CASSEGQAPYGYTF.